Following are 5 T cell receptor beta chains from one sample sequenced in a study of T-cell memory formation after mild COVID-19. TCRdb analysed the 5' RACE reads with MiXCR anew, one entry per CDR3 protein. The top ten clones hold about 12% of a sample with more than 400,000 distinct CDR3 sequences, around a sixth of them seen once. Specimen: PBMCs or a T cell subset sorted from them (not recorded which). All receptors derive from an adult woman who had mild COVID-19 (a few samples of this study predate the infection). Cell type and time point are not known.

J is TRBJ2-3 and V is TRBV9; TRBD2 agrees at 7 bases. Germline CDR1 SGDLS, CDR2 YYNGEE. Unmatched junction bases numbered 16, after V lost 0 bases and J lost 6 bases. CDR3 length: 18 residues. The CDR3 DNA sequence: TGTGCCAGCAGCGTAGGGGAGATGGCGGGAGAAAGGCTGGATACGCAGTATTTT. Translation gives CASSVGEMAGERLDTQYF.

The table lists this clonotype with a few counts. The chain joins TRBV18 to TRBJ2-1; maybe TRBD1 (5 bases). Germline CDR1 is KGHSH and CDR2 is LQKENI. The CDR3 totals 15 residues. V lost 1 base, J lost 5 bases, and 12 bases lay in between. The CDR3 sequence: CASSPRQGENNEQFF. CDR3 in DNA: TGTGCCAGCTCACCACGGCAGGGTGAAAACAATGAGCAGTTCTTC.

V and J are TRBV20-1 and TRBJ2-7, with TRBD2 identical over 7 bases. The J segment lost 0 bases and the V segment lost 3 bases, leaving 5 bases of the junction unmatched. CDR1 and CDR2 from the germline V gene are DFQATT and SNEGSKA (reference sequence). This CDR3 has 14 residues. This chain's CDR3 is CSARGRGSSYEQYF. The CDR3 DNA reads TGCAGTGCTAGGGGGCGGGGGAGCTCCTACGAGCAGTACTTC.

This CDR3 reads CSAGDRGHLSYEQYF. Here the CDR3 DNA reads TGCAGTGCCGGGGACAGGGGGCATCTCTCCTACGAGCAGTACTTC. The genes are TRBV20-1 and TRBJ2-7; 12 bases fit TRBD1. Trimming removed 6 bases from V and 0 bases from J; junction bases left unmatched: 6. Germline CDR1 is DFQATT and CDR2 is SNEGSKA (reference sequence). This CDR3 contains 15 residues.

V gene TRBV5-1 combines with J gene TRBJ1-1; TRBD1 agrees at 8 bases. The CDR3 consists of 16 residues. The J segment lost 2 bases and the V segment lost 4 bases, leaving 10 bases of the junction unmatched. Germline CDR1 is SGHRS and CDR2 is YFSETQ. DNA for the CDR3: TGCGCCAGCAGCCCGTCCCAGGGGGCAGCCAACACTGAAGCTTTCTTT. It specifies CASSPSQGAANTEAFF.